This is a list of T cell receptor beta chains from one sample in a study of T cells after yellow fever vaccination. MiXCR was run by TCRdb on the 5' RACE reads, yielding one entry per CDR3 protein. Of about 74,000 distinct CDR3 sequences listed, approximately 6.9% are singletons. Specimen: CD8+ T cells sorted from PBMCs, collected around 5 days after the first yellow fever vaccination. These receptors all come from a man between 18 and 35 years old who received the YFV17D yellow fever vaccine. The CDR3 runs from the conserved cysteine through the conserved F or W. The D gene is left open where the match is weak. Clone size is shown for a subset of rows, as once, few, many or a class of expanded clone.

cdr3_nt cdr3_aa j_call cdr3_length v_call d_call clone_size
TGCGCCAGCAGCCAAATTCAGGGGGTCCACGGGGAGCTGTTTTTT CASSQIQGVHGELFF TRBJ2-2 15 TRBV4-1 TRBD1 many
TGCAGCGTTGGAAAGAACACTGAAGCTTTCTTT CSVGKNTEAFF TRBJ1-1 11 TRBV29-1 NA many
TGCAGTGCTAGCGCGGGGCAGGTGAACACTGAAGCTTTCTTT CSASAGQVNTEAFF TRBJ1-1 14 TRBV20-1 NA NA
TGCGCCAGCAGCCTACGGGCGTGGGAACTCACTGAAGCTTTCTTT CASSLRAWELTEAFF TRBJ1-1 15 TRBV4-3 NA few
TGTGCCATCAACCACCCAGGGGATGGGGTCAATGAGCAGTTCTTC CAINHPGDGVNEQFF TRBJ2-1 15 TRBV10-3 NA few
TGTGCCAGCAGCCTATTAGGGGGACAGGGGATGTTGGAGGGGTACAATGAGCAGTTCTTC CASSLLGGQGMLEGYNEQFF TRBJ2-1 20 TRBV11-2 TRBD1 NA
TGTGCCAGCAGCCCCCCAAACGGCAGGGCAGGAAGAGAGCAGTTCTTC CASSPPNGRAGREQFF TRBJ2-1 16 TRBV7-9 NA many
TGCGCCAGCAGCCCCACCCAGGGAGGTTATGGCTACACCTTC CASSPTQGGYGYTF TRBJ1-2 14 TRBV4-1 NA many
TGTGCCAGCAGCGCGGCGGCGGGGGCTTACAATGAGCAGTTCTTC CASSAAAGAYNEQFF TRBJ2-1 15 TRBV2 NA many
TGCAGTGCTAGAGTCAAACAGGGACTCGATCAGCCCCAGCATTTT CSARVKQGLDQPQHF TRBJ1-5 15 TRBV20-1 NA few
TGTGCCAGCAGCCTCGGACGGAGGGACCAAGAGACCCAGTACTTC CASSLGRRDQETQYF TRBJ2-5 15 TRBV11-2 NA many
TGTGCCAGTTCTCCGGGGCCAGAGCAGTTCTTC CASSPGPEQFF TRBJ2-1 11 TRBV19 NA few
TGTGCCAGTAGTCCGGGACCCACCACCGGGGAGCTGTTTTTT CASSPGPTTGELFF TRBJ2-2 14 TRBV19 NA many
TGTGCCAGCTCCCGGGGTGGGGGCCGGGAGACCCAGTACTTC CASSRGGGRETQYF TRBJ2-5 14 TRBV9 NA few
TGTGCCAGCAGCTTAGAGGCAGCCGGTAGCTCCTACAATGAGCAGTTCTTC CASSLEAAGSSYNEQFF TRBJ2-1 17 TRBV7-9 NA many
TGTGCCAGCAGCGAGGGGATTAGCAATCAGCCCCAGCATTTT CASSEGISNQPQHF TRBJ1-5 14 TRBV9 NA NA
TGTGCCACCCTGGACTTTCACACCTACGAGCAGTACTTC CATLDFHTYEQYF TRBJ2-7 13 TRBV10-3 NA few
TGTGCCAGCAGCTTGGAACAGTTTATGTCCTACGAGCAGTACTTC CASSLEQFMSYEQYF TRBJ2-7 15 TRBV5-6 NA few
TGCAGCGTTAGGCCCCTTGACTGGGGAGAGACCCAGTACTTC CSVRPLDWGETQYF TRBJ2-5 14 TRBV29-1 NA many
TGCGCCAGCAGCCAAGATTCAGGGTCGCTAGAGACCCAGTACTTC CASSQDSGSLETQYF TRBJ2-5 15 TRBV4-3 NA many
TGTGCCAGCAGCTTTATGGGAACCAAAAACATTCAGTACTTC CASSFMGTKNIQYF TRBJ2-4 14 TRBV11-2 NA few
TGCGCCAGCAGCCAAGACGAGGACAGGTCTAATGAAAAACTGTTTTTT CASSQDEDRSNEKLFF TRBJ1-4 16 TRBV4-1 TRBD1 many
TGTGCCAGCAGTGACTGGGGAATGTACAATGAGCAGTTCTTC CASSDWGMYNEQFF TRBJ2-1 14 TRBV6-1 NA NA
TGCGCCAGCAGCCATTTTATTGACAGGGGGACGGCTTTCTTT CASSHFIDRGTAFF TRBJ1-1 14 TRBV4-1 TRBD1 few
TGTGCCAGCAGCCCGGGCTGGGGGGATTTCGACAATGAGCAGTTCTTC CASSPGWGDFDNEQFF TRBJ2-1 16 TRBV7-9 NA many
TGTGCCAGCAGCGCCTCTCGGAGGGCTTACGAGCAGTACTTC CASSASRRAYEQYF TRBJ2-7 14 TRBV7-6 NA NA
TGTGCCAGCAGTTACCCTGGGACGGCTTGGCAGCCCCAGCATTTT CASSYPGTAWQPQHF TRBJ1-5 15 TRBV6-2/TRBV6-3 NA many
TGCGCCAGCAGCCAGTGGACAGCCTCAGATACGCAGTATTTT CASSQWTASDTQYF TRBJ2-3 14 TRBV4-1 NA few
TGCGCCAGCAGCCAAGCAGGGGTGGGGTACAATGAGCAGTTCTTC CASSQAGVGYNEQFF TRBJ2-1 15 TRBV4-3 NA NA
TGTGCCAGCAGCCCGGAGGGCTTTTCCTACGAGCAGTACTTC CASSPEGFSYEQYF TRBJ2-7 14 TRBV14 NA NA
TGTGCCAGCAGTTTATTTGGGGATTCACCCCTCCACTTT CASSLFGDSPLHF TRBJ1-6 13 TRBV12-3/TRBV12-4 NA many
TGTGCCAGCAGCTTAGTCAGCGGGGAGCTGTTTTTT CASSLVSGELFF TRBJ2-2 12 TRBV7-8 NA many
TGTGCCATCTGGGGGGGGGCCGCAGATACGCAGTATTTT CAIWGGAADTQYF TRBJ2-3 13 TRBV10-3 NA once
TGTGCCAGCAGCCAAGTAAGTCAGCCCCAGCATTTT CASSQVSQPQHF TRBJ1-5 12 TRBV12-3/TRBV12-4 NA few